This T cell receptor beta chain was sequenced for a study of blood T cell repertoires in COVID-19. CDR3 length equals 15 residues. Germline assignment: CDR1 SGHKS and CDR2 YYEKEE (reference sequence). V gave up 0 bases and J gave up 3 bases; unmatched junction bases: 4. The repertoire was sequenced with immunoSEQ multiplex PCR; TCRdb's copy has only in-frame clones and lacks some. The sample gives 150,000 to 200,000 clones, roughly 85% of which show up once; more than 5% is in the top ten. This sequence joins TRBV5-5 and TRBJ2-7; 9 nucleotides align to TRBD2. Sequencing input: peripheral blood. This TCR came from a woman in her twenties or thirties with acute or convalescent COVID-19. CDR3 amino acids: CASSLGLAGLYEQYF. CDR3 DNA sequence: TGTGCCAGCAGCTTGGGGCTAGCGGGACTCTACGAGCAGTACTTC.